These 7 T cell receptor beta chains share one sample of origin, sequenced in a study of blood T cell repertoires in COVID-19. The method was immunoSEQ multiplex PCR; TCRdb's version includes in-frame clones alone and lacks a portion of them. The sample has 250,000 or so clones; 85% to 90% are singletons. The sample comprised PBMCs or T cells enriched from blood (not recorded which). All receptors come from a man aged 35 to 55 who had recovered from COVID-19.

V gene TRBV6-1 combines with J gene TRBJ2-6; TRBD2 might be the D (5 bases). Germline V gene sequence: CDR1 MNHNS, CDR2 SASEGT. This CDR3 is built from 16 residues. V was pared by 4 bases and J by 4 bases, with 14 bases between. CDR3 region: CASSGEWGSGANVLTF. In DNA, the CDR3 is TGTGCCAGCAGTGGGGAGTGGGGTTCGGGGGCCAACGTCCTGACTTTC.

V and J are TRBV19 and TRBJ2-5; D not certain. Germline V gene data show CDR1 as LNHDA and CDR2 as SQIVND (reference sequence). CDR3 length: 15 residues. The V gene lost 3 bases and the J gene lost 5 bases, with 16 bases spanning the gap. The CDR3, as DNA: TGTGCCAGTAGTATCAACGTAGAGGTCCGGGAGACCCAGTACTTC. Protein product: CASSINVEVRETQYF. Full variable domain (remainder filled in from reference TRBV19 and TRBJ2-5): DGGITQSPKYLFRKEGQNVTLSCEQNLNHDAMYWYRQDPGQGLRLIYYSQIVNDFQKGDIAEGYSVSREKKESFPLTVTSAQKNPTAFYLCASSINVEVRETQYFGPGTRLLVL.

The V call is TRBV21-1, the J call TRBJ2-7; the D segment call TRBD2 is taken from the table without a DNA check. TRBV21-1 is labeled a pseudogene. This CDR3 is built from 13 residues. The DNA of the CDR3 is TGTGCCAGCAGCAAAGGTATAGACTACGAGCAGTACTTC. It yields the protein CASSKGIDYEQYF.

The CDR3 protein is CASSLFAVEDYNEQFF. The CDR3, as DNA: TGTGCCAGCAGTTTATTTGCGGTCGAGGACTACAATGAGCAGTTCTTC. The rearrangement uses TRBV27 and TRBJ2-1; no reliable D call. V lost 1 base, J lost 3 bases, and 13 bases lay in between. The length of the CDR3 is 16 residues. CDR1 is MNHEY and CDR2 is SMNVEV in the germline V gene (reference sequence).

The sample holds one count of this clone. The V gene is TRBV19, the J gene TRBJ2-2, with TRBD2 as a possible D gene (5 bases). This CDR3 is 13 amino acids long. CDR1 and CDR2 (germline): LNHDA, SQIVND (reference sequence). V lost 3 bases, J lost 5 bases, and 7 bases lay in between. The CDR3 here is CASSISGTGELFF. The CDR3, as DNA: TGTGCCAGTAGTATTTCGGGGACCGGGGAGCTGTTTTTT.

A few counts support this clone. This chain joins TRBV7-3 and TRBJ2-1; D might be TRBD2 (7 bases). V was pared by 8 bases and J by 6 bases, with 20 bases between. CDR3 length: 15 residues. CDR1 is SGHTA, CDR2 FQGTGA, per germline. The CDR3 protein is CASAYDGGPSNEQFF. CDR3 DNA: TGTGCCAGCGCATATGACGGGGGGCCCTCCAATGAGCAGTTCTTC.

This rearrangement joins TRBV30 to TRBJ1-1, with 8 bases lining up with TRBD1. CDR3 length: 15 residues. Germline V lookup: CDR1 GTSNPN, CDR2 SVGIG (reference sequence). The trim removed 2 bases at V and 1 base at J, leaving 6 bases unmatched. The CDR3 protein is CAWSTYRGGNTEAFF. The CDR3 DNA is TGTGCCTGGAGTACGTACAGGGGGGGGAACACTGAAGCTTTCTTT. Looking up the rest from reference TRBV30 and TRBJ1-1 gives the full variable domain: SQTIHQWPATLVQPVGSPLSLECTVEGTSNPNLYWYRQAAGRGLQLLFYSVGIGQISSEVPQNLSASRPQDRQFILSSKKLLLSDSGFYLCAWSTYRGGNTEAFFGQGTRLTVV.